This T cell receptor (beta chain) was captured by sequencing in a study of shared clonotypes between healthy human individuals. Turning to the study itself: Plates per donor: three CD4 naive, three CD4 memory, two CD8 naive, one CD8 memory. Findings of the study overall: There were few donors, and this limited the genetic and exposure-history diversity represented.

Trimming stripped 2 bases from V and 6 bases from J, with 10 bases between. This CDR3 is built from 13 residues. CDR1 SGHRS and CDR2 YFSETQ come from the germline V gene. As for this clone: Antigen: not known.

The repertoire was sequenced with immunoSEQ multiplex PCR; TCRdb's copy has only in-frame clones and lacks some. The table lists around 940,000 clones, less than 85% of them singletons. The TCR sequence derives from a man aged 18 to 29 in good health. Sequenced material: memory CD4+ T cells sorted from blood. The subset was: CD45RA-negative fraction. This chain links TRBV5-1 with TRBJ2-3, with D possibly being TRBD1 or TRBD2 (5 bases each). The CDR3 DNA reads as TGCGCCAGCAGCTTCCGGGGCGGGGATACGCAGTATTTT. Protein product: CASSFRGGDTQYF.